These T cell receptor beta chains were read from a single sample in a study of T cell repertoires in cytomegalovirus infection. TCRdb redid the calling of the reads with MiXCR, one entry per CDR3 protein. The sample has about 740,000 distinct CDR3 sequences; 35% to 40% are singletons. Specimen: PBMCs. These receptors were obtained from a human donor in good health (CMV status not recorded). Some clones in this sample may be carry-over from other donors' samples. Both conserved end residues are part of each CDR3. Fields, in order: CDR3 DNA, CDR3 protein, J gene, D gene, V gene, clone size. The D gene is left open where the match is weak. Some rows have no size entry. The others give once, few or many, or a class for an expanded clone.

TGCAGTGCTAGTGTGGGACTAGCGGCCTACGAGCAGTACTTC | CSASVGLAAYEQYF | TRBJ2-7 | TRBD2 | TRBV20-1 | NA
TGTGCCAGCAGCTCGGGGACAGGGGGCTGGGAGCAGTACTTC | CASSSGTGGWEQYF | TRBJ2-7 | TRBD1 | TRBV7-2 | NA
TGTGCCAGCAGCTTGGTGGGAACAGCTAACTATGGCTACACCTTC | CASSLVGTANYGYTF | TRBJ1-2 | NA | TRBV5-6 | NA
TGTGCCACCAGCAGAGAAGGGGGCCTAGCAAACGCCTACAATGAGCAGTTCTTC | CATSREGGLANAYNEQFF | TRBJ2-1 | TRBD1 | TRBV15 | NA
TGCGCCAGATACAAGGGGACAGGGCTCAATGAGCAGTTCTTC | CARYKGTGLNEQFF | TRBJ2-1 | TRBD1 | TRBV23-1 | few
TGTGCCAGCAGTTTATGGCAGGGGGCGAACTATGGCTACACCTTC | CASSLWQGANYGYTF | TRBJ1-2 | TRBD1 | TRBV28 | NA
TGTGCCAGCAGTTTATTTGATGATCTCTACGAGCATTACTTC | CASSLFDDLYEHYF | TRBJ2-7 | NA | TRBV26 | NA
TGCAGTGCTAGAGATCAGGGTGGGACCTCCTACGAGCAGTACTTC | CSARDQGGTSYEQYF | TRBJ2-7 | NA | TRBV20-1 | few
TGTGCCAGTACCGACGGAGGGGGGGTTGGGGCCAACGTCCTGACTTTC | CASTDGGGVGANVLTF | TRBJ2-6 | NA | TRBV7-2 | NA
TGTGCCAGCAGTTACGACAGAGCTGCGTTTTATGGCTACACCTTC | CASSYDRAAFYGYTF | TRBJ1-2 | NA | TRBV27 | few
TGTGCCAGCAGCTCCTTACAGGGTATAAACGAGCAGTACTTC | CASSSLQGINEQYF | TRBJ2-7 | NA | TRBV13 | NA
TGTGCCAGCAGCGTGCGGGACGGAACCTACGAGCAGTACTTC | CASSVRDGTYEQYF | TRBJ2-7 | NA | TRBV5-5 | NA
TGTGCCAGCATACGACTAGCGGGAGATTTTCCCTACGAGCAGTACTTC | CASIRLAGDFPYEQYF | TRBJ2-7 | TRBD2 | TRBV28 | NA
TGTGCCAGCAGCTTAAGAGGAGTACAGGCGAACACTGACGCTTTCTTT | CASSLRGVQANTDAFF | TRBJ1-1 | NA | TRBV7-3 | NA
TGTGCCAGCAGCGTGAACCGGGACGGATACAATGAGCAGTTCTTC | CASSVNRDGYNEQFF | TRBJ2-1 | NA | TRBV2 | few
TGTGCCAGTAGTCACGCGTTGGGCACTGAAGCTTTCTTT | CASSHALGTEAFF | TRBJ1-1 | NA | TRBV19 | few